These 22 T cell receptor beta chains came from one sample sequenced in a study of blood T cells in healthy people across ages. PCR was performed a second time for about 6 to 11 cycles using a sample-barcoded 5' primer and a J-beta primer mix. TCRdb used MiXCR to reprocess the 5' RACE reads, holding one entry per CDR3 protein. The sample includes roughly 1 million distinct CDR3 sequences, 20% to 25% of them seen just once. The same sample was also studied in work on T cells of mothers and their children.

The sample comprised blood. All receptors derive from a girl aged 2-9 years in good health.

The CDR3 loop is CASSIDGTFLYNEQFF. In DNA, the CDR3 is TGTGCCAGTAGTATAGACGGGACCTTCCTCTACAATGAGCAGTTCTTC. The gene calls are TRBV19 and TRBJ2-1, with D perhaps given as TRBD1 or TRBD2 (5 bases each). The V end lost 0 bases, the J end lost 3 bases, and 12 bases lay between the germline ends. The CDR3 is 16 amino acids. Germline V lookup: CDR1 LNHDA, CDR2 SQIVND (reference sequence).

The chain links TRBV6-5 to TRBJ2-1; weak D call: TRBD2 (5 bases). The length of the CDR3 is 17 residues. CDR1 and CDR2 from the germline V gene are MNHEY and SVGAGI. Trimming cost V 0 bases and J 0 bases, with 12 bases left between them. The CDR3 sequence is CASSYSVEGSSYNEQFF. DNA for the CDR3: TGTGCCAGCAGTTACTCGGTCGAAGGGAGCTCCTACAATGAGCAGTTCTTC.

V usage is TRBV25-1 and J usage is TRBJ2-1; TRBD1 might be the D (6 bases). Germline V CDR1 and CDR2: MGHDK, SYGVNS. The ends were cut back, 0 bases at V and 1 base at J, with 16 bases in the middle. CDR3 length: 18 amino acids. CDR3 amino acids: CASSEYFSGQISYNEQFF. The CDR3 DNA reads TGTGCCAGCAGTGAATATTTTTCAGGACAGATATCCTACAATGAGCAGTTCTTC.

CDR3 nucleotide sequence: TGTGCCAGCAGCGCCCCGGGGGGCGAGAATGGCTACACCTTC. It yields the protein CASSAPGGENGYTF. V and J are TRBV9 and TRBJ1-2, with TRBD1 as a possible D gene (6 bases). CDR1 is SGDLS, CDR2 YYNGEE, per germline. V was cut by 3 bases and J by 6 bases, with 15 bases left in between. The CDR3 has 14 amino acids.

The CDR3 nucleotides are TGTGCCAGCTCCCCCAGGGTAGCGGGGGGTAATGAGCAGTTCTTC. Translating it yields CASSPRVAGGNEQFF. The chain combines TRBV27 with TRBJ2-1, with 10 nucleotides matching TRBD2. The CDR3 runs to 15 residues. Germline lookup yields CDR1 MNHEY and CDR2 SMNVEV (reference sequence). V was clipped by 8 bases and J by 7 bases; unmatched bases: 11.

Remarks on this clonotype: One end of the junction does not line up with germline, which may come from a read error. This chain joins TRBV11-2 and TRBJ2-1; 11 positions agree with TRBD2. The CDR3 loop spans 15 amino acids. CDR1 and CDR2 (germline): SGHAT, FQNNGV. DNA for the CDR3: TGTGCCAGCAACTTAGCGGGAGGGCTCTTAAATGAGCAGTTCTTC. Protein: CASNLAGGLLNEQFF.

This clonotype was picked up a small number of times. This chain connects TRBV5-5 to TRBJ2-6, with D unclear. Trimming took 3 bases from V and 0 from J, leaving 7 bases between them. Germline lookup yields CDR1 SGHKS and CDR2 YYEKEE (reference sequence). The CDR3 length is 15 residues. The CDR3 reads CASSWEVSGANVLTF. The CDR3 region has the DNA TGTGCCAGCAGCTGGGAAGTCTCTGGGGCCAACGTCCTGACTTTC.

CDR3 sequence (DNA): TGTGCCAGCAGTCCTGTCGGGGGTCCGGGCGACGAGCAGTACTTC. Protein sequence: CASSPVGGPGDEQYF. The rearrangement uses TRBV7-9 and TRBJ2-7; D is possibly TRBD2 (6 bases). Germline lookup yields CDR1 SEHNR and CDR2 FQNEAQ (reference sequence). Trimming stripped 6 bases from V and 5 bases from J, with 20 bases between. The CDR3 has 15 residues.

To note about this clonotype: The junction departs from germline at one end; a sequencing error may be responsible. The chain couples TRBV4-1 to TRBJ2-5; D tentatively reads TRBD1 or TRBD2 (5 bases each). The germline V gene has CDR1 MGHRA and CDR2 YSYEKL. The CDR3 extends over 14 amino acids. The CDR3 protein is CASSQDGGRETQYF. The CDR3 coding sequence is TGTGCCAGCAGCCAAGATGGGGGTCGGGAGACCCAGTACTTC.

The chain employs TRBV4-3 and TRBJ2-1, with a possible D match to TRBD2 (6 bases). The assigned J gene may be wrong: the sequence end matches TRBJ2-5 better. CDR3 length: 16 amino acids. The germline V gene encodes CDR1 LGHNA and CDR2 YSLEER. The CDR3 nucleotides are TGCGCCAGCAGCCAGTCCGTGGGGGGTCCACAAGAGACCCAGTACTTC. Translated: CASSQSVGGPQETQYF.

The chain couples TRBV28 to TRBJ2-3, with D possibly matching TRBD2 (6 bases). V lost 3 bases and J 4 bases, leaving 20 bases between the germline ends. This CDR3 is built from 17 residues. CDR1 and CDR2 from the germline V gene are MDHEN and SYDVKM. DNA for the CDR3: TGTGCCAGCAGTTTCGGCCTCGGGGGAGTGGGAGCAGATACGCAGTATTTT. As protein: CASSFGLGGVGADTQYF.

CDR3 bases: TGCGCCAGCAGCCAAGGACAGGGTGAAACAGATACGCAGTATTTT. This codes for CASSQGQGETDTQYF. The gene calls are TRBV4-3 and TRBJ2-3; 7 bases fit TRBD1. Germline loops: CDR1 LGHNA, CDR2 YSLEER. This CDR3 contains 15 residues. V lost 1 base, J lost 3 bases, and 4 bases stayed unmatched.

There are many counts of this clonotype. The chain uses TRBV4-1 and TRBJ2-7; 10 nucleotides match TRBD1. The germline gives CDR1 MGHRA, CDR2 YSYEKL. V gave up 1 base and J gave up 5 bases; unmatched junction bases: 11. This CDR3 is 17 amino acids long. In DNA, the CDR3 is TGCGCCAGCAGCCAAGTATTCGGCGGGGGGACAGGGGACGAGCAGTACTTC. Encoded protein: CASSQVFGGGTGDEQYF.

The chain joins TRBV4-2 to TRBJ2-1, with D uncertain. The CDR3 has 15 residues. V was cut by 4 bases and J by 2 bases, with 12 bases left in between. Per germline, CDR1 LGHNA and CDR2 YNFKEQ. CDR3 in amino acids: CASSPSEPAYNEQFF. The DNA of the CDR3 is TGTGCCAGCAGCCCCTCTGAACCGGCCTACAATGAGCAGTTCTTC.

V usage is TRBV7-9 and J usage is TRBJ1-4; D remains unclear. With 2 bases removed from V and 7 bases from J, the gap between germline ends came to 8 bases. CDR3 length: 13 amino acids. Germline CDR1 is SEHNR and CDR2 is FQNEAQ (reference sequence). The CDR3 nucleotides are TGTGCCAGCAGCTTAAGTCAGGTTGAAAAACTGTTTTTT. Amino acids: CASSLSQVEKLFF.

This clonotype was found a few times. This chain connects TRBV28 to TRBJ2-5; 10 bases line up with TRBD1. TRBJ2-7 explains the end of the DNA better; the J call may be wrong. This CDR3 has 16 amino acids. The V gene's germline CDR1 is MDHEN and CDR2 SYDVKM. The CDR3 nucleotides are TGTGCCAGCAGTTTTTGGCGGGACAGGGGCCCCTACGAGCAGTACTTC. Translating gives CASSFWRDRGPYEQYF.

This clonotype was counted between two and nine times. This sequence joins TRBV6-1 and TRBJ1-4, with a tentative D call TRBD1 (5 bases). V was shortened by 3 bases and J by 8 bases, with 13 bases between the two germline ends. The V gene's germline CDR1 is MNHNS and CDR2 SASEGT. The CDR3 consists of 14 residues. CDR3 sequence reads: CASSEGRDSEKLFF. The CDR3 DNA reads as TGTGCCAGCAGTGAGGGCAGGGATAGCGAAAAACTGTTTTTT.

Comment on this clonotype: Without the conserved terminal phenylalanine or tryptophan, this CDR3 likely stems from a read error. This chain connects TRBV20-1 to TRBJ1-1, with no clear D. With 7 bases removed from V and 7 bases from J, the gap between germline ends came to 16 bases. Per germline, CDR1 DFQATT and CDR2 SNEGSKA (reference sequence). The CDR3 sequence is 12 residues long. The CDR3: CSVGRVSGEAFL. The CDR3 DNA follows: TGCAGTGTAGGGCGGGTCAGCGGTGAAGCTTTCCTT.

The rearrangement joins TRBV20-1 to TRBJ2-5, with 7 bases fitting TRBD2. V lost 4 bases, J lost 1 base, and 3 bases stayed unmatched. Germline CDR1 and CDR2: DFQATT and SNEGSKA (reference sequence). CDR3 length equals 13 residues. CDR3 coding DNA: TGCAGTGCTAAAGCTAGCGGCCAAGAGACCCAGTACTTC. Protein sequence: CSAKASGQETQYF.

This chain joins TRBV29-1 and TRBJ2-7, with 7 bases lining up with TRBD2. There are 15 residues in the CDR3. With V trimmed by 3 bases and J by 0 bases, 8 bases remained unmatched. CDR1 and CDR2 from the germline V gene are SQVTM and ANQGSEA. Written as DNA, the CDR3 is TGCAGCGTTGAGACGGGGGGTCAGAGCTCCTACGAGCAGTACTTC. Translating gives CSVETGGQSSYEQYF.

The CDR3 sequence is CASSLRGNAYEQYF. The CDR3 coding sequence is TGTGCCAGCAGTTTAAGGGGGAACGCCTACGAGCAGTACTTC. The V and J genes are TRBV27 and TRBJ2-7; D might be TRBD1 (6 bases). CDR1 is MNHEY, CDR2 SMNVEV, per germline (reference sequence). The CDR3 runs 14 residues. V lost 2 bases and J lost 2, with 10 bases in between.

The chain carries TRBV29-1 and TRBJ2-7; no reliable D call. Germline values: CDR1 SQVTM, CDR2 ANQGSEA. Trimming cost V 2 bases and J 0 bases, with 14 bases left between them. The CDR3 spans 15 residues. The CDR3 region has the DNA TGCAGCGTTGAAATATTTGCGAACAGCTCCTACGAGCAGTACTTC. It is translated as CSVEIFANSSYEQYF.